The present T cell receptor beta chain was sequenced within a study of breast tumors, draining lymph nodes, adjacent tissues. Findings and caveats of the study: Data only fit, rather than demonstrated, lymph node origin of most tumor T cells. Luminal-like breast cancer showed significantly higher tumor–nontumor repertoire similarity than basal-like. Most tumor T cells seemingly derive from lymph node, then expand in tumor.

Each CDR3 protein gets one entry after TCRdb re-called the multiplex PCR reads with MiXCR. The sample includes around 13,000 distinct CDR3 sequences, around 70% of them seen just once. To note about this clonotype: Its specificity is unknown.

Germline CDR1 reads SGHTA; CDR2 reads FQGTGA. Trimming removed 5 bases from V and 6 bases from J, with 11 bases in between. The CDR3 loop spans 13 amino acids. This chain joins TRBV7-3 and TRBJ1-5, with unresolved D. The clonotype was recovered from a female donor with breast cancer. Some clones in this sample may be carry-over from other donors' samples. Sequenced material: tumor-adjacent breast tissue. For the CDR3, the DNA is TGTGCCAGCAGCGCCGATGCGGGTCAGCCCCAGCATTTT. Its translation: CASSADAGQPQHF. Based on the CDR3 plus reference TRBV7-3 and TRBJ1-5, the full variable domain is GAGVSQTPSNKVTEKGKYVELRCDPISGHTALYWYRQSLGQGPEFLIYFQGTGAADDSGLPNDRFFAVRPEGSVSTLKIQRTERGDSAVYLCASSADAGQPQHFGDGTRLSIL.